A selection of T cell receptor beta chains follows, all from one sample in a study of post-analysis software for immune sequencing data. TCRdb processed the PCR reads anew with MiXCR; each CDR3 protein has one entry. Of approximately 360,000 distinct CDR3 sequences detected, less than 40% appear once; the ten largest clones hold 13%. Sequenced sample: blood. These receptors all come from a girl aged 10 to 17 with multiple sclerosis. The CDR3 runs from the conserved cysteine through the conserved F or W. A D gene is named only where the DNA matches it firmly. Rows may omit the clone size; those that give it use once, few, many or a size class.

J	size	V	D	DNA	CDR3
TRBJ1-1	NA	TRBV13	NA	TGTGCCAGCAGCTTAACAGGACCTGAAGCTTTCTTT	CASSLTGPEAFF
TRBJ2-1	NA	TRBV11-3	TRBD1	TGTGCCAGCAGCTCTAGACAGGGGGCGGCGAATGAGCAGTTCTTC	CASSSRQGAANEQFF
TRBJ2-5	NA	TRBV9	NA	TGTGCCAGCAGCGTAGAGGGGACGGGGGAGACCCAGTACTTC	CASSVEGTGETQYF
TRBJ1-2	many	TRBV6-1	NA	TGTGCCAGCATAACCTCCCCGCGGCACCAGAACTATGGCTACACCTTC	CASITSPRHQNYGYTF
TRBJ1-5	few	TRBV20-1	TRBD1	TGCAGTGCTGCCCGGACAGGGACGCCGTATGGCAATCAGCCCCAGCATTTT	CSAARTGTPYGNQPQHF
TRBJ2-1	NA	TRBV7-8	TRBD1	TGTGCCAGCAGCTCGCCGACAGGGTCCTACAATGAGCAGTTCTTC	CASSSPTGSYNEQFF
TRBJ2-5	NA	TRBV6-2/TRBV6-3	NA	TGTGCCAGCAGTTACTCATCCGGGGTCTGGGAGACCCAGTACTTC	CASSYSSGVWETQYF
TRBJ1-2	NA	TRBV5-4	NA	TGTGCCAGCAGCGCGGACGGACTCATGAACGGCTACACCTTC	CASSADGLMNGYTF
TRBJ2-5	few	TRBV7-6	TRBD1	TGTGCCAGCAGATATACAGGGGAGGAGACCCAGTACTTC	CASRYTGEETQYF
TRBJ1-1	NA	TRBV29-1	NA	TGCAGCGTTTCGGATCCGAACACTGAAGCTTTCTTT	CSVSDPNTEAFF
TRBJ1-1	few	TRBV7-2	TRBD1	TGTGCCAGCAGCTCCGAGACAGGGGCGGCTTTCTTT	CASSSETGAAFF
TRBJ2-1	few	TRBV10-3	NA	TGTGCCACCACAGATGTATCCTACAATGAGCAGTTCTTC	CATTDVSYNEQFF
TRBJ2-1	NA	TRBV4-3	NA	TGCGCCAGCAGCCATCCCGGCCACAATGAGCAGTTCTTC	CASSHPGHNEQFF
TRBJ1-4	few	TRBV7-6	NA	TGTGCCAGCAGCTACCGGGCTAATATTAGAGTGGTTCGGGGTCAGACTAATGAAAAACTGTTTTTT	CASSYRANIRVVRGQTNEKLFF
TRBJ1-5	NA	TRBV12-3/TRBV12-4	TRBD1	TGTGCCAGCAGTTTAGGGGACAGAGTTCGGCCCCAGCATTTT	CASSLGDRVRPQHF
TRBJ2-1	many	TRBV7-3	NA	TGTGCCAGCAGCCCTGATACGCGGTCTTGGGTGCAGTTCTTC	CASSPDTRSWVQFF
TRBJ1-2	NA	TRBV6-2/TRBV6-3	TRBD1	TGTGCCAGCAGTGCGACAGGGCGCGGCTACACCTTC	CASSATGRGYTF
TRBJ1-2	once	TRBV7-2	NA	TGTGCCAGCGTCAGTCGTAACTATGGCTACACCTTC	CASVSRNYGYTF
TRBJ2-3	NA	TRBV29-1	NA	TGCAGCGTTGAAGATGGGCCAGCACGCACAGATACGCAGTATTTT	CSVEDGPARTDTQYF
TRBJ1-1	few	TRBV11-2	NA	TGTGCCAGCAGCGCCCGGACGCGGTTCACTGAAGCTTTCTTT	CASSARTRFTEAFF
TRBJ2-3	NA	TRBV20-1	TRBD2	TGCAGTGCTAGAGATAGAGCGGGGGGTGGAGATACGCAGTATTTT	CSARDRAGGGDTQYF
TRBJ2-5	many	TRBV6-1	TRBD1	TGTGCCAGCAGTACGGGACAGGGTCCGGAGACCCAGTACTTC	CASSTGQGPETQYF
TRBJ2-7	NA	TRBV6-5	NA	TGTGCCAGCAGTGGGGGCCTCACCTACGAGCAGTACTTC	CASSGGLTYEQYF
TRBJ2-2	NA	TRBV12-3/TRBV12-4	TRBD2	TGTGCCAGCAGTTTGCGGGGACTACCCACCGGGGAGCTGTTTTTT	CASSLRGLPTGELFF
TRBJ1-2	NA	TRBV11-2	NA	TGTGCCAGCAGCTTTCCGCGGTATGGCTACACCTTC	CASSFPRYGYTF
TRBJ1-1	NA	TRBV20-1	NA	TGCAGTGCTAGATGGGCAGGGATGAACACTGAAGCTTTCTTT	CSARWAGMNTEAFF
TRBJ2-7	NA	TRBV7-9	NA	TGTGCCAGCAGCACACAGAACCACGAGCAGTACTTC	CASSTQNHEQYF
TRBJ2-6	NA	TRBV5-1	NA	TGCGCCAGCAGCTTGGCGGGACCTCACGCTGGGACCAACGTCCTGACTTTC	CASSLAGPHAGTNVLTF
TRBJ2-3	few	TRBV6-1	NA	TGTGCCAGCAGTGAATGGGGGGCAGATACGCAGTATTTT	CASSEWGADTQYF
TRBJ1-1	few	TRBV7-9	NA	TGTGCCAGCAGCTTAGCCCCGGGGGTGTCTGAAGCTTTCTTT	CASSLAPGVSEAFF
TRBJ1-1	few	TRBV9	NA	TGTGCCAGCAGCGCCGGGTCTCAGAACACTGAAGCTTTCTTT	CASSAGSQNTEAFF
TRBJ2-1	NA	TRBV12-3/TRBV12-4	NA	TGTGCCAGCAGTTTAGTACTCCGGCGTAATGAGCAGTTCTTC	CASSLVLRRNEQFF
TRBJ2-2	NA	TRBV12-3/TRBV12-4	TRBD2	TGTGCCAGCAGTTTGGGACTAGCGGGGAACACCGGGGAGCGGTTTTTT	CASSLGLAGNTGERFF
TRBJ1-2	NA	TRBV6-5	TRBD1	TGTGCCAGCAGTTCGGGGGACAGGGGCTATGGCTACACCTTC	CASSSGDRGYGYTF
TRBJ2-2	few	TRBV11-3	NA	TGTGCCAGCAGCTCACAGGTCGGGGAGCTGTTTTTT	CASSSQVGELFF
TRBJ2-2	NA	TRBV2	NA	TGTGCCAGCAGTTCCCCTATGACAGGTCCCCGGGAGCTGTTTTTT	CASSSPMTGPRELFF
TRBJ2-1	few	TRBV6-5	NA	TGTGCCAGCAGTCCAGACAGCGATGAGCAGTTCTTC	CASSPDSDEQFF
TRBJ2-4	NA	TRBV6-6	NA	TGTGCCAGCAGTTACTGGCCGGCCAAAAACATTCAGTACTTC	CASSYWPAKNIQYF
TRBJ2-7	few	TRBV6-5	NA	TGTGCCAGCAGTTACTCGATGGCCAGTTCCTACGAGCAGTACTTC	CASSYSMASSYEQYF
TRBJ1-2	NA	TRBV9	TRBD1	TGTGCCAGCAGCGGACAGACAGGGATTCCCTATGGCTACACCTTC	CASSGQTGIPYGYTF
TRBJ2-7	few	TRBV12-3/TRBV12-4	NA	TGTGCCAGCAGTCCTACCTATTACGAGCAGTACTTC	CASSPTYYEQYF
TRBJ1-2	NA	TRBV6-5	NA	TGTGCCAGCAGTTACGCAGGTTCTAACTATGGCTACACCTTC	CASSYAGSNYGYTF
TRBJ2-7	NA	TRBV7-2	TRBD1	TGTGCCAGCAGCTTAGACAGGGGTCCAACCTACGAGCAGTACTTC	CASSLDRGPTYEQYF
TRBJ2-3	few	TRBV7-2	TRBD2	TGTGCCAGCAGCTTAGATCCGCTAGCGGGGGGGCCCGATACGCAGTATTTT	CASSLDPLAGGPDTQYF
TRBJ1-1	NA	TRBV15	NA	TGTGCCACCAGCCCCCGAACGTGGGACACTGAAGCTTTCTTT	CATSPRTWDTEAFF
TRBJ2-3	once	TRBV7-2	NA	TGTGCCAGCAACTCAGCCTCTAGCACAGATACGCAGTATTTT	CASNSASSTDTQYF
TRBJ2-7	few	TRBV27	NA	TGTGCCAGCAGTGCCAGCTTCTCCTACGAGCAGTACTTC	CASSASFSYEQYF
TRBJ2-1	few	TRBV6-6	TRBD1	TGTGCCAGCCAACCGGGGGGACAGGGCTATGAGCAGTTCTTC	CASQPGGQGYEQFF
TRBJ2-6	NA	TRBV7-8	NA	TGTGCCAGCAGCTTTGACAACTCTGGGGCCAACGTCCTGACTTTC	CASSFDNSGANVLTF
TRBJ2-6	NA	TRBV10-2	TRBD1	TGCGCCAGCAGTCGATCTACCGGGACAGGGCATAGAGGGGCTGGGGCCAACGTCCTGACTTTC	CASSRSTGTGHRGAGANVLTF
TRBJ1-1	few	TRBV18	NA	TGTGCCAGCTCACCGGAGGCCACTGAAGCTTTCTTT	CASSPEATEAFF
TRBJ2-5	NA	TRBV21-1	NA	TGTGCCAGCAGCTTAGTCGCCGGGACTAGTCTTCAGACCCAGTACTTC	CASSLVAGTSLQTQYF
TRBJ2-1	NA	TRBV20-1	TRBD2	TGCAGTGCGACACTTGGGGGGAGGGGATACAATGAGCAGTTCTTC	CSATLGGRGYNEQFF
TRBJ2-6	few	TRBV3-1	NA	TGTGCCAGCAGCCCCAGGGGTTACGGGGCCAACGTCCTGACTTTC	CASSPRGYGANVLTF